The next 23 T cell receptor beta chains were all read from a single sample in a study of cytomegalovirus exposure and HLA in healthy donors. In the PCR, 60 Vbeta and 13 Jbeta primers were used. The data were produced by immunoSEQ multiplex PCR, yet TCRdb's version contains in-frame clones alone and is incomplete. The sample has approximately 100,000 clones, 65% to 90% seen once. Sample: PBMCs. The receptors shown here come from a man in his fifties or sixties in good health and CMV-seronegative.

This clone appeared a single time. The CDR3 here is CASRALAGAVDWKYF. The CDR3 region has the DNA TGTGCCAGCAGGGCACTAGCGGGGGCCGTGGATTGGAAGTATTTT. J is TRBJ2-3 and V is TRBV28, with 11 bases fitting TRBD2. Germline V gene data show CDR1 as MDHEN and CDR2 as SYDVKM. CDR3 length: 15 residues. J gave up 13 bases and V 6 bases, and 15 bases lay outside the gene matches.

This clone was recorded a few times. This sequence joins TRBV28 and TRBJ1-2; TRBD1 might be the D (5 bases). The CDR3 totals 13 residues. Germline values: CDR1 MDHEN, CDR2 SYDVKM. V lost 3 bases, J lost 6 bases, and 11 bases lay in between. CDR3 region: CASSFGVRDGYTF. CDR3 bases: TGTGCCAGCAGTTTTGGAGTCAGGGATGGCTACACCTTC.

The chain uses TRBV5-8 and TRBJ2-5; tentative D call: TRBD2 (7 bases). The CDR3 has 13 residues. Trimming pared 6 bases from V and 6 bases from J, leaving 15 bases between. The germline V gene encodes CDR1 SGHTS and CDR2 YDEGEE. CDR3 coding DNA: TGTGCCAGCAACCTAGGGGGGGTACAGACCCAGTACTTC. It translates to CASNLGGVQTQYF. Full variable domain (outside the CDR3, taken from reference TRBV5-8 and TRBJ2-5): EAGVTQSPTHLIKTRGQQATLRCSPISGHTSVYWYQQALGLGLQFLLWYDEGEERNRGNFPPRFSGRQFPNYSSELNVNALELEDSALYLCASNLGGVQTQYFGPGTRLLVL.

The chain has TRBV6-4 and TRBJ1-1; maybe TRBD1 (5 bases). V was trimmed by 0 bases and J by 4 bases, leaving 9 bases between them. From germline, CDR1 is MRHNA and CDR2 SNTAGT. The CDR3 is 14 residues long. CDR3 nucleotide sequence: TGTGCCAGCAGTGACTCGTCCAGGGCCACTGAAGCTTTCTTT. This sequence encodes CASSDSSRATEAFF.

The chain has TRBV6-6 and TRBJ2-1; 11 bases agree with TRBD2. The CDR3 spans 12 residues. Trimming cost V 11 bases and J 9 bases; bases outside gene matches: 6. Per the germline V gene, CDR1 is MNHNY and CDR2 is SVGAGI (reference sequence). CDR3 sequence (DNA): TGTGCCCTTAGCGGGGGGGCACGTGAGCAGTTCTTC. Encoded protein: CALSGGAREQFF.

Comments on this clone: Other DNA sequences within the sample encode an identical CDR3. V gene TRBV5-1 combines with J gene TRBJ2-5; D ambiguous. CDR1 is SGHRS, CDR2 YFSETQ, per germline. V lost 4 bases and J 5 bases, leaving 12 bases between the germline ends. The CDR3 is 13 residues long. CDR3 residues: CASSPGPLETQYF. DNA for the CDR3: TGCGCCAGCAGCCCAGGTCCCTTGGAGACCCAGTACTTC.

The rearrangement uses TRBV7-2 and TRBJ1-5; D might be TRBD1 (6 bases). V was shortened by 1 base and J by 3 bases, with 10 bases between the two germline ends. Germline CDR1 and CDR2: SGHTA and FQGNSA. CDR3 length: 15 residues. DNA for the CDR3: TGTGCCAGCAGCTTAGTTCAGGGGAACAATCAGCCCCAGCATTTT. This codes for CASSLVQGNNQPQHF.

The chain links TRBV19 to TRBJ2-1; D is unclear. Trimming cost V 10 bases and J 0 bases, with 16 bases left between them. The CDR3 extends over 15 amino acids. The V gene's germline CDR1 is LNHDA and CDR2 SQIVND (reference sequence). CDR3 in DNA: TGTGCCACCCAAAGCCGCGCGTTCTCCTACAATGAGCAGTTCTTC. Protein product: CATQSRAFSYNEQFF. Full variable domain (remainder filled in from reference TRBV19 and TRBJ2-1): DGGITQSPKYLFRKEGQNVTLSCEQNLNHDAMYWYRQDPGQGLRLIYYSQIVNDFQKGDIAEGYSVSREKKESFPLTVTSAQKNPTAFYLCATQSRAFSYNEQFFGPGTRLTVL.

The J gene is TRBJ1-6, the V gene TRBV2, with a tentative D call TRBD1 (6 bases). There are 12 residues in the CDR3. V lost 6 bases and J lost 10, with 10 bases in between. Germline V gene lookup returns CDR1 SNHLY and CDR2 FYNNEI. DNA of the CDR3: TGTGCCAGCAGGCGGGGGCTCTCACCCCTCCACTTT. Protein sequence: CASRRGLSPLHF.

This chain connects TRBV7-9 to TRBJ1-1, with D maybe TRBD1 (6 bases). Germline values: CDR1 SEHNR, CDR2 FQNEAQ (reference sequence). Trimming cost V 2 bases and J 12 bases, with 19 bases left between them. The CDR3 extends over 14 amino acids. The CDR3 DNA is TGTGCCAGCAGCTTAACACGGGACGGGCAGGGGACTTTCTTT. Its protein is CASSLTRDGQGTFF.

This clone has a single count. CDR3 loop: CASSQAQKWNEKLFF. In nucleotides, the CDR3 is TGCGCCAGCAGTCAGGCACAGAAGTGGAATGAAAAACTGTTTTTT. The chain couples TRBV23-1 to TRBJ1-4, with unresolved D. TRBV23-1 falls under the ORF class, with uncertain function. This CDR3 contains 15 residues. With 3 bases removed from V and 5 bases from J, the gap between germline ends came to 13 bases.

This clone was found once. The chain recombines TRBV19 with TRBJ1-3, with a possible D match to TRBD1 (5 bases). Trimming took off 5 bases at V and 0 bases at J, with 17 bases between the two ends. The CDR3 is made up of 17 amino acids. CDR1 and CDR2 from the germline V gene are LNHDA and SQIVND (reference sequence). The CDR3 here is CASSSLNTGHSGNTIYF. The DNA of the CDR3 is TGTGCCAGTAGTTCCCTTAATACAGGACACTCTGGAAACACCATATATTTT.

This chain connects TRBV5-5 to TRBJ1-2; D is possibly TRBD1 (5 bases). CDR1 SGHKS and CDR2 YYEKEE come from the germline V gene (reference sequence). CDR3 length: 15 residues. V was cut by 2 bases and J by 5 bases, with 16 bases left in between. In DNA form, the CDR3 reads TGTGCCAGCAGCTTCCGGGGGGTTCAAGGGTATGGCTACACCTTC. Amino acid sequence: CASSFRGVQGYGYTF.

The CDR3 DNA reads TGCGCCAGCAGCCAAGCGGGGGGGCTAAACCATGAGCAGTTCTTC. Protein sequence: CASSQAGGLNHEQFF. This chain uses TRBV4-3 with TRBJ2-1; TRBD2 agrees at 8 bases. Germline CDR1 LGHNA, CDR2 YSLEER. The ends lost 1 base at V and 8 bases at J; junction bases unmatched: 7. The CDR3 is 15 amino acids.

V is TRBV5-6 and J is TRBJ1-4, with TRBD1 matching over 7 bases. V dropped 4 bases and J dropped 8; count of bases not matched to a gene: 23. Looked up from germline, CDR1 is SGHDT and CDR2 is YYEEEE. The CDR3 extends over 19 amino acids. The CDR3 coding sequence is TGTGCCAGCAGCCCCGGGGGGGGCCAGGCTTGGGTAGGGGGCGAAAAACTGTTTTTT. This sequence encodes CASSPGGGQAWVGGEKLFF.

V is TRBV19 and J is TRBJ1-1, with D possibly TRBD1 on 5 matching bases. Trimming took 3 bases from V and 2 from J, leaving 7 bases between them. Germline V gene data show CDR1 as LNHDA and CDR2 as SQIVND (reference sequence). The CDR3 has 13 amino acids. The CDR3 region has the DNA TGTGCCAGTAGTATCGGGGGAAACACTGAAGCTTTCTTT. It yields the protein CASSIGGNTEAFF.

The CDR3 here is CASSLPRGARVELFF. The CDR3 region has the DNA TGTGCCAGCAGCCTTCCCCGGGGGGCCCGAGTGGAGCTGTTTTTT. The gene calls are TRBV5-7 and TRBJ2-2; a possible D gene is TRBD2 (7 bases). TRBV5-7 falls under the ORF class, with uncertain function. This CDR3 region has 15 residues. Trimming shortened V by 4 bases and J by 10 bases, and 20 bases separated the two germline ends.

This chain connects TRBV29-1 to TRBJ2-5, with a possible D match to TRBD2 (6 bases). Germline lookup yields CDR1 SQVTM and CDR2 ANQGSEA. With 6 bases removed from V and 4 bases from J, the gap between germline ends came to 15 bases. The CDR3 is 13 amino acids. The CDR3 reads CSVKEGFGETQYF. DNA for the CDR3: TGCAGCGTGAAGGAGGGCTTTGGAGAGACCCAGTACTTC.

CDR3 nucleotide sequence: TGTGCCAGCAGCTTAGCAGCGGGGCAGCTTAACTCCTACGAGCAGTACTTC. It translates to CASSLAAGQLNSYEQYF. The chain recombines TRBV7-2 with TRBJ2-7; 7 nucleotides line up with TRBD2. This CDR3 region has 17 residues. V lost 0 bases to trimming and J lost 0 bases; unmatched junction nucleotides: 8. Germline V gene sequence: CDR1 SGHTA, CDR2 FQGNSA.

A single count supports this clone. The genes are TRBV5-5 and TRBJ1-2; the D is unclear. Deletions cut 1 base from V and 1 base from J, with 5 bases between. CDR3 size: 13 residues. The V gene's germline CDR1 is SGHKS and CDR2 YYEKEE (reference sequence). In nucleotides, the CDR3 is TGTGCCAGCAGCTTGTTCCTTAACTATGGCTACACCTTC. This translates into CASSLFLNYGYTF.

This sequence joins TRBV28 and TRBJ2-5, with TRBD2 as a possible D gene (5 bases). CDR3 size: 14 residues. The V and J ends lost 5 bases and 3 bases respectively, with 13 bases between them. From germline, CDR1 is MDHEN and CDR2 SYDVKM. CDR3 sequence: CASSPAGVKETQYF. CDR3 nucleotides: TGTGCCAGCAGTCCCGCCGGGGTTAAAGAGACCCAGTACTTC.

J is TRBJ1-1 and V is TRBV28; D unresolved. CDR3 size: 12 residues. The V and J ends lost 3 bases and 11 bases respectively, with 13 bases between them. Germline values: CDR1 MDHEN, CDR2 SYDVKM. The CDR3, as DNA: TGTGCCAGCAGTTTCGCCTTAACCGGGGCTTTCTTT. Protein product: CASSFALTGAFF. Looking up the rest from reference TRBV28 and TRBJ1-1 gives the full variable domain: DVKVTQSSRYLVKRTGEKVFLECVQDMDHENMFWYRQDPGLGLRLIYFSYDVKMKEKGDIPEGYSVSREKKERFSLILESASTNQTSMYLCASSFALTGAFFGQGTRLTVV.

The rearrangement links TRBV5-6 to TRBJ1-4, with 9 bases identical to TRBD1. Germline CDR1 is SGHDT and CDR2 is YYEEEE. V was pared by 4 bases and J by 3 bases, with 4 bases of the junction left unmatched. This CDR3 contains 15 residues. CDR3 protein: CASSPRQGANEKLFF. The CDR3, as DNA: TGTGCCAGCAGCCCCCGACAGGGGGCTAATGAAAAACTGTTTTTT.